This T cell receptor (beta chain) was captured by sequencing in a study of monozygotic twins with inflammatory bowel disease. CDR3 size: 14 residues. Every TCR library used roughly 3,200 ng of total RNA. TCRdb processed the 5' RACE reads again and assigns one entry to each CDR3 protein, with no DNA. The listing records roughly 200,000 distinct CDR3 sequences. The sequence came from a human donor with ulcerative colitis or Crohn's disease, or a healthy co-twin of an affected twin (not recorded which). Sequenced sample: blood. The rearrangement joins TRBV12-3 or TRBV12-4 to TRBJ1-5; TCRdb picks TRBD1, but there is no DNA to check that call. The CDR3 loop reads CASRGTGGNQPQHF.